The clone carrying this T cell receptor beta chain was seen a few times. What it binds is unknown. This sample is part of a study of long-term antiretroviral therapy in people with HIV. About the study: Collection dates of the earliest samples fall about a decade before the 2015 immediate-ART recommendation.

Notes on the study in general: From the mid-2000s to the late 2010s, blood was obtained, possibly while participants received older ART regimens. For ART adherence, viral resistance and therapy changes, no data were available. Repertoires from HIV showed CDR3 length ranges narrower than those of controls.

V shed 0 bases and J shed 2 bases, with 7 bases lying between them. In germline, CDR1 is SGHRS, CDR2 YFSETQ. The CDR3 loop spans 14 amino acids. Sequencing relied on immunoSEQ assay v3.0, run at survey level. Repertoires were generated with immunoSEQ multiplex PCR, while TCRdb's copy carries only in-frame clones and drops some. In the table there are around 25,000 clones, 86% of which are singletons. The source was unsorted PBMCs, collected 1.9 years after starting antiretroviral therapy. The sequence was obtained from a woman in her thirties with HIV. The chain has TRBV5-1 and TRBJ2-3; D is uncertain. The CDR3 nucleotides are TGCGCCAGCAGCTTGGTAGGGTACACAGATACGCAGTATTTT. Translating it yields CASSLVGYTDTQYF.